This T cell receptor (beta chain) appears in the sequencing data of a study of tumor-infiltrating lymphocytes in primary liver carcinoma. About the research overall: Tumors measured 4.2 to 10 cm and were stage T1-T3 N0M0.

TCR beta cDNA was prepared out of around 460 ng total RNA by means of a constant-region primer. Three-round nested multiplex PCR performed with slightly modified ARM-PCR produced the TCR beta libraries. TRBV1-TRBV30 forward primers paired with a C-beta reverse primer were used in the first two PCR rounds, which ran approximately 10 cycles each. TCRdb recomputed calls from the multiplex PCR reads with MiXCR, one row per CDR3 protein. The table lists roughly 25,000 distinct CDR3 sequences, nearly 80% of them singletons. Regarding this clonotype: The antigen is not known.

Unsorted bulk tissue of about 18-34 mg yielded co-extracted RNA and DNA. Overall study findings and caveats: Tumors and blood were compared for top-250-clone fraction, and tumors had the significantly higher value (p = 0.039). Paired tumor-adjacent and tumor-blood samples overlapped less than tumor region pairs did.

The germline V gene encodes CDR1 SQVTM and CDR2 ANQGSEA. The CDR3 loop spans 12 amino acids. V gene TRBV29-1 combines with J gene TRBJ2-1, with TRBD1 identical over 7 bases. Sequencing was carried out using liver tumor tissue from sampling region 3. As to subset: tumor region T3, left-lateral pole. The origin of this receptor is a man aged 35 to 55 with primary liver carcinoma and hepatitis B virus infection. CDR3 residues: CRARAGGNEQFF. The CDR3 nucleotides read TGCAGGGCCCGCGCAGGGGGTAATGAGCAGTTCTTC.